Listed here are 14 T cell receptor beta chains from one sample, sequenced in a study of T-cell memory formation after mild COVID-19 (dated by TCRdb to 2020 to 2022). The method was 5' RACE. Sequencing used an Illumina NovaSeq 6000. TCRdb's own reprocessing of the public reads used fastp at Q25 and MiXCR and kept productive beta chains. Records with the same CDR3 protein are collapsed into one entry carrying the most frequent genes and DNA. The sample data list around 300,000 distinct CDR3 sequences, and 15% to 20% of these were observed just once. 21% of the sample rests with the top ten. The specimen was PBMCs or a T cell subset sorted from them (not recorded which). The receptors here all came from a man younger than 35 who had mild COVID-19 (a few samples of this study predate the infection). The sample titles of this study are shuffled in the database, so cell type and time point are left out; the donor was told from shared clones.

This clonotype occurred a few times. The CDR3 nucleotides read TGTGCCAGCAGCTTGGTAGTATCCTACGAGCAGTACGTC. The encoded protein is CASSLVVSYEQYV. V gene TRBV5-5 combines with J gene TRBJ2-7; no reliable D call. Trimming took off 0 bases at V and 1 base at J, with 5 bases between the two ends. There are 13 residues in the CDR3. In germline, CDR1 is SGHKS, CDR2 YYEKEE (reference sequence).

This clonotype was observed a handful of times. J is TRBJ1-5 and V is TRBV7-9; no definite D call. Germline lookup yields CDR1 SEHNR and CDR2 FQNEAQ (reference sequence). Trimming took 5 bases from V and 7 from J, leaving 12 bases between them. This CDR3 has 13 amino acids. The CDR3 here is CASSLDGEQPQHF. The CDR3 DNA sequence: TGTGCCAGCAGCCTGGACGGTGAACAGCCCCAGCATTTT.

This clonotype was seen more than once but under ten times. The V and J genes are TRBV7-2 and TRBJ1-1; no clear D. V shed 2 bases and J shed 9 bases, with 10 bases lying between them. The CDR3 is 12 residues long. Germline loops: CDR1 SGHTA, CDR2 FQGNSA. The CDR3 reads CASSLTPPQAFF. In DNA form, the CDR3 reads TGTGCCAGCAGCTTAACTCCCCCGCAAGCTTTCTTT.

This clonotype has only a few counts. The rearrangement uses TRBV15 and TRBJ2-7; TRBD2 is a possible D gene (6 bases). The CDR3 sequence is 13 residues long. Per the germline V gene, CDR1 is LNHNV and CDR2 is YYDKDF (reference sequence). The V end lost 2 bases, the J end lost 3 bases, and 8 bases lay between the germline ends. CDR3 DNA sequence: TGTGCCACCAGCAGATCCGGGGGCTACGAGCAGTACGTC. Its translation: CATSRSGGYEQYV.

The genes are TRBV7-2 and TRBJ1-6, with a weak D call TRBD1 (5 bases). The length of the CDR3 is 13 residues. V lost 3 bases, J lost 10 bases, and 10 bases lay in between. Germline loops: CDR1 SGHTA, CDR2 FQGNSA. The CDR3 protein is CASSLTVYSPLHF. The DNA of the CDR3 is TGTGCCAGCAGCTTGACAGTTTACTCACCCCTCCACTTT.

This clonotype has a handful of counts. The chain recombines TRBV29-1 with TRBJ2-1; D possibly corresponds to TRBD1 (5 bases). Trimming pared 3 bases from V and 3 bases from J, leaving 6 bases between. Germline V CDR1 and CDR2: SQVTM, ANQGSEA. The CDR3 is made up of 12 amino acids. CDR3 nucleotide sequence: TGCAGCGTTGACAGGGACTACAATGAGCAGTTCTTC. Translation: CSVDRDYNEQFF.

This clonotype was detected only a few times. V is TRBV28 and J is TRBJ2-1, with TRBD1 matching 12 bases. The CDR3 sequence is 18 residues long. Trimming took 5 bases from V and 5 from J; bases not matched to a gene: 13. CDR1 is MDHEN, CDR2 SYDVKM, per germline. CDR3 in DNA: TGTGCCAGCAGTCTATCGGGACAGGGGGCATTTCACAACAATGAGCAGTTCTTC. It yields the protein CASSLSGQGAFHNNEQFF.

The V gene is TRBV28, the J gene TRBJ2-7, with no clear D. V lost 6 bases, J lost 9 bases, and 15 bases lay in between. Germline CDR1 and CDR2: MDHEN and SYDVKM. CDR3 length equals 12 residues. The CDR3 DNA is TGTGCCAGCAGCTCCCCCGGCAGAAGGCAGTACGTC. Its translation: CASSSPGRRQYV.

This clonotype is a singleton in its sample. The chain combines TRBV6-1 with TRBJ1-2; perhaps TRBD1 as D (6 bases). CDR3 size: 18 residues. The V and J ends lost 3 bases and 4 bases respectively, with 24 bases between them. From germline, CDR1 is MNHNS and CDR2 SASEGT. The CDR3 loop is CASSDGIGGGTRIYGYTF. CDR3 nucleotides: TGTGCCAGCAGTGACGGGATAGGGGGTGGCACCAGGATCTATGGCTACACCTTC.

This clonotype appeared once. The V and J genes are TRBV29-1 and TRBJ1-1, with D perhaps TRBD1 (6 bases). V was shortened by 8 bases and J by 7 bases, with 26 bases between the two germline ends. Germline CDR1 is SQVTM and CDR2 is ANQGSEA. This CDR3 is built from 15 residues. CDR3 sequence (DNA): TGCAGCATTCCCCAGGCGCAGGGGTCGAAAGGTGAAGCTTTCTTT. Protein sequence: CSIPQAQGSKGEAFF.

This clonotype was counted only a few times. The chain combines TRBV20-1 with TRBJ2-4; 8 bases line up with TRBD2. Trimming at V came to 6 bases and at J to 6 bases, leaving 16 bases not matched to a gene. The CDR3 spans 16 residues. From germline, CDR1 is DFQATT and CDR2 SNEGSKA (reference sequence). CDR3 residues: CSARNPRGGYGNIQYF. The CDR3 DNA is TGCAGTGCAAGAAACCCACGGGGGGGTTATGGAAACATTCAGTACTTC.

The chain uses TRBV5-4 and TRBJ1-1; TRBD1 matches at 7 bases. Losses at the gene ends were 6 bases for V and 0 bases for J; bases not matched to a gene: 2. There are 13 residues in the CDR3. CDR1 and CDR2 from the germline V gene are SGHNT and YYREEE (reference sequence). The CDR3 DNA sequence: TGTGCCAGCATGGGACAGATGAACACTGAAGCTTTCTTT. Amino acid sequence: CASMGQMNTEAFF.

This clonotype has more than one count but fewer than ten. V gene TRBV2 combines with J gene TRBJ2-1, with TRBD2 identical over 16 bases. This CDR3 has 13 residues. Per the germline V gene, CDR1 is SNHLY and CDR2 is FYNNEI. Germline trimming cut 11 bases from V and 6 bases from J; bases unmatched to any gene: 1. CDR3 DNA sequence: TGTGCCGGGACTAGCGGGGGGGGCAATGAGCAGTTCTTC. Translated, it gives CAGTSGGGNEQFF. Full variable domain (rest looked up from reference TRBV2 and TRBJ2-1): EPEVTQTPSHQVTQMGQEVILRCVPISNHLYFYWYRQILGQKVEFLVSFYNNEISEKSEIFDDQFSVERPDGSNFTLKIRSTKLEDSAMYFCAGTSGGGNEQFFGPGTRLTVL.

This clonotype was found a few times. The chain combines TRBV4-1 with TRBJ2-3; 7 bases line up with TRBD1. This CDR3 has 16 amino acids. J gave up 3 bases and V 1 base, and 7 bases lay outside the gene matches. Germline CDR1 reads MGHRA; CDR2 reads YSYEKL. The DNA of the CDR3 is TGCGCCAGCAGCCAAGTGGTAGGGGGCTATACAGATACGCAGTATTTT. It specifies CASSQVVGGYTDTQYF.